The present TCR beta chain was sequenced within a study of T cell repertoires in cytomegalovirus infection (dated 2019 in TCRdb). Turning to the overall study: Donor HLA type was relevant to the analysis, because carriage of CMV infection together with the matching HLA type was indicated by public TCR beta signatures. The research as a whole found: In the ex vivo response, HLA-C-restricted CMV-specific TCR beta clonotypes were dominant, and in two of eight donors the single most frequent clonotype came from this HLA-C-restricted group. Carriers of CMV infection plus the relevant HLA type were discriminated by the cumulative frequency of public TCR beta family members in the study cohort and in an independent roughly 400-donor cohort.

TCRdb names Illumina HiSeq 1500 as the instrument used. TCRdb handled the public reads itself, with Q25 trimming in fastp and clone calling in MiXCR, and kept productive beta chains. Rows are unified per CDR3 protein, each entry keeping the most common DNA and genes. This sample lists under 250,000 distinct CDR3 sequences; 9% to 15% were detected once. The ten largest clonotypes hold approximately 1.6% of the sample. This clonotype was observed a few times. The antigen it recognizes is unknown. It has no much larger one-base neighbor in the sample; base qualities were not kept. Trimming costs V 5 bases and J 0 bases, and their ends lie 20 bases apart. Based on the germline V gene, the CDR1 and CDR2 sequences are SGHDN and FVKESK. Including the terminal cysteine and phenylalanine, the CDR3 comprises 17 residues. Here the CDR3 DNA is all that survives: 51 bases in frame from base 1.

Source material: PBMCs. The chain is encoded by TRBV14 joined to TRBJ2-7; a weak D assignment points to TRBD1 (6 bases agree). This receptor was identified in a human donor in good health (CMV status not recorded). Some clones in this sample may be carry-over from other donors' samples. DNA sequence: TGTGCCAGCAGCACTAGGCAGGGGCGAGGGCGCTCCTACGAGCAGTACTTC. Its amino acids are CASSTRQGRGRSYEQYF.